These 3 T cell receptor beta chains originate from one sample sequenced in a study of CD4 T cells in relation to SARS-CoV-2 and coronaviruses. Their antigens remain unidentified. Unexposed donor CD4+ T cells date from about 2010-2018, before the COVID-19 pandemic. After approximately 10 days of culture, CD4+ T cells were isolated. Some clones are missing from TCRdb's copy, which holds only in-frame ones; the method was immunoSEQ multiplex PCR. The profile shows 15,000 to 25,000 clones, over 70% of them singletons. The source material was CD4+ T cells from PBMCs, cultured in vitro. The origin of the receptors is a human donor in good health.

The rearrangement uses TRBV6-1 and TRBJ2-7, with no clear D. This CDR3 has 17 residues. Trimming stripped 2 bases from V and 2 bases from J, with 19 bases between. Germline V gene sequence: CDR1 MNHNS, CDR2 SASEGT. The CDR3 reads CASSEKERLGSTYEQYF. CDR3 in DNA: TGTGCCAGCAGTGAAAAGGAAAGACTGGGCAGTACCTACGAGCAGTACTTC.

The V gene is TRBV5-1, the J gene TRBJ2-7, with no clear D. V lost 0 bases to trimming and J lost 0 bases, with 7 bases between them. Germline V lookup: CDR1 SGHRS, CDR2 YFSETQ. This CDR3 spans 14 amino acids. CDR3 loop: CASSLVSNSYEQYF. The CDR3 DNA reads TGCGCCAGCAGCTTGGTTTCTAACTCCTACGAGCAGTACTTC.

The chain has TRBV11-3 and TRBJ2-1; 9 positions match TRBD1. The V gene's germline CDR1 is SGHNT and CDR2 YENEEA. V lost 3 bases, J lost 3 bases, and 3 bases stayed unmatched. The CDR3 spans 15 residues. The CDR3 here is CASSLRQGGYNEQFF. The DNA of the CDR3 is TGTGCCAGCAGCTTGCGACAGGGGGGCTACAATGAGCAGTTCTTC.